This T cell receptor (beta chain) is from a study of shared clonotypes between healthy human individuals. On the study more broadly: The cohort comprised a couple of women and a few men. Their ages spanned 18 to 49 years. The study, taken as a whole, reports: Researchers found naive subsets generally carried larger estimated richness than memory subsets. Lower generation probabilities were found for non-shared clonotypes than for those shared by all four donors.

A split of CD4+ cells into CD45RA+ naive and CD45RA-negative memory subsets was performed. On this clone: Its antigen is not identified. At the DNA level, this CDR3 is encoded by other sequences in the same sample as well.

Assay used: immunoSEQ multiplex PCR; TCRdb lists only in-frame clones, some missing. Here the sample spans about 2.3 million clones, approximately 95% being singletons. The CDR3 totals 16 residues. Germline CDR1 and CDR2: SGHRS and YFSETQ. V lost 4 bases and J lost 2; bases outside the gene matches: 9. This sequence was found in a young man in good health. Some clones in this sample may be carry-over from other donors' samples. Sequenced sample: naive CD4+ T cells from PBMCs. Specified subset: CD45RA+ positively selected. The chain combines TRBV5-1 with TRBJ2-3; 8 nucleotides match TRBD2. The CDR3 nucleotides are TGCGCCAGCAGCCGTACGACTAGCGAGTCCACAGATACGCAGTATTTT. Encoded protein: CASSRTTSESTDTQYF.